Listed below are T cell receptor beta chains from one sample, sequenced in a study of T cell repertoires in cytomegalovirus infection. TCRdb reprocessed the reads with MiXCR, giving one entry per CDR3 protein. The sample holds a few hundred thousand distinct CDR3 sequences; about a sixth are singletons and the top ten take around 43%. The sequencing input was CD8+ T cells from PBMCs. All receptors derive from a human donor in good health (CMV status not recorded). Some clones in this sample may be carry-over from other donors' samples. Each CDR3 is given with its conserved first and last residue. A D gene is named only where the DNA matches it firmly. Clone size appears in some rows only: once, few, many, or a class for an expanded clone.

cdr3_nt cdr3_aa cdr3_length j_call v_call d_call clone_size
TGTGCCAGCAGCCTGAAGAGGTGGGTGAACACTGAAGCTTTCTTT CASSLKRWVNTEAFF 15 TRBJ1-1 TRBV5-8 - -
TGTGCCAGCAACCAAGGGGGGTTTCGCACTGAAGCTTTCTTT CASNQGGFRTEAFF 14 TRBJ1-1 TRBV6-6 - -
TGTGCCAGTAGTCCCAGGGGGGTGAACACTGAAGCTTTCTTT CASSPRGVNTEAFF 14 TRBJ1-1 TRBV19 TRBD1 few
TGTGCCACGCGGACGGATGAAAAACTGTTTTTT CATRTDEKLFF 11 TRBJ1-4 TRBV6-1 - few
TGTGCCAGCAGCAACCGGGACAGGGGGGGGGAGCAGTACTTC CASSNRDRGGEQYF 14 TRBJ2-7 TRBV7-9 TRBD1 -
TGTGCCAGCAGTGTGTGGACAGGGGGCTTCAATGAGCAGTTCTTC CASSVWTGGFNEQFF 15 TRBJ2-1 TRBV6-1 TRBD1 -
TGCAGTGCTAGAGAAGTAGCGGGGGACCCTCTGCAGTTCTTC CSAREVAGDPLQFF 14 TRBJ2-1 TRBV20-1 TRBD2 -
TGTGCCAGCAGTGACGGGGGGGGGCGGTACAATGAGCAGTTCTTC CASSDGGGRYNEQFF 15 TRBJ2-1 TRBV2 TRBD2 -
TGCGCCAGCAGCCACATGGCAGGGGCTAACTATGGCTACACCTTC CASSHMAGANYGYTF 15 TRBJ1-2 TRBV4-1 - many
TGTGCCAGCAGCTTAACCCTCAAGGGAGCCGGGGAGCTGTTTTTT CASSLTLKGAGELFF 15 TRBJ2-2 TRBV7-2 - many
TGCAGCGCTGACGGGGTGGACCATAGGAAGCAAGAGACCCAGTACTTC CSADGVDHRKQETQYF 16 TRBJ2-5 TRBV20-1 - -
TGTGCTAGTGGTTTGGTACCGGCAGCCGCCAACACTGAAGCTTTCTTT CASGLVPAAANTEAFF 16 TRBJ1-1 TRBV12-5 - many
TGCGCCAGCAGCTTGGATGGGCCGTTGGCAGATACGCAGTATTTT CASSLDGPLADTQYF 15 TRBJ2-3 TRBV5-1 - few
TGTGCCAGCAGCTCACTAGCGGGGGATCTCACAGATACGCAGTATTTT CASSSLAGDLTDTQYF 16 TRBJ2-3 TRBV7-8 TRBD2 many
TGTGCCAGCAGCTTAGTTTCGGGGGCGAGGAACACTGAAGCTTTCTTT CASSLVSGARNTEAFF 16 TRBJ1-1 TRBV7-8 - many
TGCGCCAGCAGTCTGGGGAAGCCTCCCACCGCTAACATTCAAGAGACCCAGTACTTC CASSLGKPPTANIQETQYF 19 TRBJ2-5 TRBV23-1 - few
TGTGCCAGCAGCTTGGGATCGTCTTGGCGGGGGAGCACAGATACGCAGTATTTT CASSLGSSWRGSTDTQYF 18 TRBJ2-3 TRBV5-4 TRBD2 many
TGTGCCAGCAGCGTAGTTGGGAGAACTAGCACAGATACGCAGTATTTT CASSVVGRTSTDTQYF 16 TRBJ2-3 TRBV9 - -
TGTGCCAGCAGCTTAGATCGCTACAGCCCGAACACCGGGGAGCTGTTTTTT CASSLDRYSPNTGELFF 17 TRBJ2-2 TRBV11-3 - -
TGTGCCAGCAGCTTAGACCGGACTAATAAAGAGACCCAGTACTTC CASSLDRTNKETQYF 15 TRBJ2-5 TRBV7-9 - many
TGCGCCAGCAGCTCAGTCGGGGGCACCGGGGAGCTGTTTTTT CASSSVGGTGELFF 14 TRBJ2-2 TRBV4-1 - few
TGTGCCAGCAGCTTCGAACTAGCGGGGGTTAATGAGCAGTTCTTC CASSFELAGVNEQFF 15 TRBJ2-1 TRBV5-6 TRBD2 -
TGTGCCAGCAGTTACACAGCCGGGCGAGAGACCCAGTACTTC CASSYTAGRETQYF 14 TRBJ2-5 TRBV6-6 - -
TGTGCCAGCAGCCCGGGCCTCACCTACGAGCAGTACTTC CASSPGLTYEQYF 13 TRBJ2-7 TRBV7-9 - many
TGTGCCAGCAGTGAACGGACGAACACTGAAGCTTTCTTT CASSERTNTEAFF 13 TRBJ1-1 TRBV12-3/TRBV12-4 - many
TGTGCCAGCAGCTTCAGGGGGCGCGTTCCAGATACGCAGTATTTT CASSFRGRVPDTQYF 15 TRBJ2-3 TRBV2 TRBD1 -
TGTGCCAGCAGCCTAGAGTGGGCTAGCGGGGTTGGCGGGGAGCTGTTTTTT CASSLEWASGVGGELFF 17 TRBJ2-2 TRBV11-2 TRBD2 few
TGCGCCAGCAGCCAAAGCGCAGGACAGACAGACTACAATGAGCAGTTCTTC CASSQSAGQTDYNEQFF 17 TRBJ2-1 TRBV4-1 - -
TGTGCCAGCAGGTCGACAGGGGCGGACTACAATGAGCAGTTCTTC CASRSTGADYNEQFF 15 TRBJ2-1 TRBV25-1 TRBD1 -
TGTGCCAGCAGCCGCGGACAGGGCATGAACACTGAAGCTTTCTTT CASSRGQGMNTEAFF 15 TRBJ1-1 TRBV7-3 TRBD1 many
TGTGCCAGCAGCCCAAAGCCGCAAGAGACCCAGTACTTC CASSPKPQETQYF 13 TRBJ2-5 TRBV7-8 - -
TGTGCCAGCAGCCATACAAAGAACACCGGGGAGCTGTTTTTT CASSHTKNTGELFF 14 TRBJ2-2 TRBV7-4 - -
TGTGCCAGCAGTGATAGCGGGGGACCCACCGGGGAGCTGTTTTTT CASSDSGGPTGELFF 15 TRBJ2-2 TRBV2 TRBD2 -
TGTGCCAGTAAAGCCGGGGAGCTGTTTTTT CASKAGELFF 10 TRBJ2-2 TRBV19 - few
TGTGCCAGCAGCTTAGAGGGGACCTCCCCGGGAAACACTGAAGCTTTCTTT CASSLEGTSPGNTEAFF 17 TRBJ1-1 TRBV7-9 - many
TGTGCCAGCAGTTCAACCACCGGGGAGCTGTTTTTT CASSSTTGELFF 12 TRBJ2-2 TRBV27 - few
TGTGCCAGCAGCACGGGCTTTGCCACTGAAGCTTTCTTT CASSTGFATEAFF 13 TRBJ1-1 TRBV6-6 - few
TGTGCCAGCAGCTTAGATGTTTTGGGTCCTGAGCAGTTCTTC CASSLDVLGPEQFF 14 TRBJ2-1 TRBV7-9 - -